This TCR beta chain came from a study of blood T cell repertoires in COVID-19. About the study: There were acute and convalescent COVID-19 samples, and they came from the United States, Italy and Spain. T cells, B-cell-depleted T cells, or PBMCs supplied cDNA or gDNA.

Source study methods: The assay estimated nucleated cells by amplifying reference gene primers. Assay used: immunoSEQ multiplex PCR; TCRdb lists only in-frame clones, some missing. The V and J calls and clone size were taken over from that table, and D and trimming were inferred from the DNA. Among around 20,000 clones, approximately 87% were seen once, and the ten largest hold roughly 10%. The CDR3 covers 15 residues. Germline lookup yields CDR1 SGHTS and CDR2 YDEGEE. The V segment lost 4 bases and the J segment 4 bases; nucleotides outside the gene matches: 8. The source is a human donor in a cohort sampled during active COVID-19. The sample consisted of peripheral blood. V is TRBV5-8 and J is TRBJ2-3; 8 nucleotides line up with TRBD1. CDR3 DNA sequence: TGTGCCAGCAGCCCTGACAGGGGATGGTCAGATACGCAGTATTTT. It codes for CASSPDRGWSDTQYF. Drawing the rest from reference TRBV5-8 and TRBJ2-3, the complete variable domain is EAGVTQSPTHLIKTRGQQATLRCSPISGHTSVYWYQQALGLGLQFLLWYDEGEERNRGNFPPRFSGRQFPNYSSELNVNALELEDSALYLCASSPDRGWSDTQYFGPGTRLTVL.